A selection of T cell receptor beta chains follows, all from one sample in a study of blood T cell repertoires in COVID-19. Method: immunoSEQ multiplex PCR; TCRdb's copy keeps in-frame clones and lacks some. Among approximately 130,000 clones, more than 75% were seen once, and the ten largest hold about 1.6%. Specimen: peripheral blood. Receptor source: a human donor in a cohort sampled during active COVID-19. Both conserved end residues are part of each CDR3. Each record gives: CDR3 protein, CDR3 DNA, D gene, clone size, V gene, J gene. D genes are given only for firm matches. Size tells how often a clone was seen (once, few, many) or the class of an expanded clone, and some rows leave it out.

cdr3_aa: CASSSSGGGNSPLHF; cdr3_nt: TGCGCCAGCAGCTCGTCAGGGGGAGGCAATTCACCCCTCCACTTT; d_call: TRBD1; clone_size: -; v_call: TRBV5-1; j_call: TRBJ1-6
cdr3_aa: CASSTTVSGNTIYF; cdr3_nt: TGTGCCAGCTCTACCACGGTGTCAGGAAACACCATATATTTT; d_call: -; clone_size: -; v_call: TRBV18; j_call: TRBJ1-3
cdr3_aa: CASTDAGTSAGELFF; cdr3_nt: TGTGCCAGCACCGACGCAGGGACTAGCGCCGGGGAGCTGTTTTTT; d_call: TRBD2; clone_size: -; v_call: TRBV2; j_call: TRBJ2-2
cdr3_aa: CASSPTGDRPNSPLHF; cdr3_nt: TGCGCCAGCAGCCCGACTGGGGACAGACCTAATTCACCCCTCCACTTT; d_call: TRBD1; clone_size: -; v_call: TRBV5-1; j_call: TRBJ1-6
cdr3_aa: CASKGGYSNQPQHF; cdr3_nt: TGTGCCAGCAAGGGAGGGTATAGCAATCAGCCCCAGCATTTT; d_call: -; clone_size: -; v_call: TRBV2; j_call: TRBJ1-5
cdr3_aa: CASSETYSGTTKKVKLFF; cdr3_nt: TGTGCCAGCAGTGAAACTTATTCAGGGACTACAAAGAAGGTCAAACTGTTTTTT; d_call: -; clone_size: -; v_call: TRBV25-1; j_call: TRBJ1-4
cdr3_aa: CAISDDRGQETQYF; cdr3_nt: TGTGCCATCAGTGATGACAGGGGCCAAGAGACCCAGTACTTC; d_call: TRBD1; clone_size: -; v_call: TRBV10-3; j_call: TRBJ2-5
cdr3_aa: CASRMRDRGYEQYF; cdr3_nt: TGTGCCAGCAGAATGCGGGACAGGGGCTACGAGCAGTACTTC; d_call: TRBD1; clone_size: -; v_call: TRBV28; j_call: TRBJ2-7
cdr3_aa: CASSYMGQQGYTF; cdr3_nt: TGTGCCAGCAGTTACATGGGGCAGCAAGGCTACACCTTC; d_call: -; clone_size: -; v_call: TRBV6-2/TRBV6-3; j_call: TRBJ1-2
cdr3_aa: CSVVIGGTEAFF; cdr3_nt: TGCAGCGTTGTTATCGGGGGCACTGAAGCTTTCTTT; d_call: -; clone_size: -; v_call: TRBV29-1; j_call: TRBJ1-1
cdr3_aa: CASSSGQGFAETQYF; cdr3_nt: TGCGCCAGCAGCTCCGGACAGGGATTTGCAGAGACCCAGTACTTC; d_call: TRBD1; clone_size: -; v_call: TRBV5-1; j_call: TRBJ2-5
cdr3_aa: CASSLSQGASQPQHF; cdr3_nt: TGTGCCAGCAGTTTATCGCAGGGGGCAAGTCAGCCCCAGCATTTT; d_call: TRBD1; clone_size: -; v_call: TRBV27; j_call: TRBJ1-5
cdr3_aa: CASRPSRRETHEQYF; cdr3_nt: TGTGCAAGTCGCCCCTCCCGGCGGGAAACCCACGAGCAGTACTTC; d_call: -; clone_size: -; v_call: TRBV12-2; j_call: TRBJ2-7
cdr3_aa: CSARGGQRQYF; cdr3_nt: TGCAGTGCTAGGGGGGGACAGAGGCAGTACTTC; d_call: -; clone_size: -; v_call: TRBV20-1; j_call: TRBJ2-7
cdr3_aa: CASSPGTVYNEQFF; cdr3_nt: TGCGCCAGCAGCCCCGGGACAGTATACAATGAGCAGTTCTTC; d_call: TRBD1; clone_size: few; v_call: TRBV4-1; j_call: TRBJ2-1
cdr3_aa: CASSYGTGVGYTF; cdr3_nt: TGTGCCAGCAGTTACGGGACAGGGGTGGGCTACACCTTC; d_call: TRBD1; clone_size: -; v_call: TRBV12-3/TRBV12-4; j_call: TRBJ1-2
cdr3_aa: CASSAGAGEQYF; cdr3_nt: TGTGCCAGCTCGGCAGGGGCTGGCGAGCAGTACTTC; d_call: -; clone_size: -; v_call: TRBV24-1; j_call: TRBJ2-7
cdr3_aa: CASRGDLAGPYEQYF; cdr3_nt: TGTGCCAGCAGGGGAGACCTAGCGGGCCCCTACGAGCAGTACTTC; d_call: TRBD2; clone_size: -; v_call: TRBV28; j_call: TRBJ2-7
cdr3_aa: CAISGVRPTYEQYF; cdr3_nt: TGTGCCATCAGTGGAGTCAGGCCGACCTACGAGCAGTACTTC; d_call: -; clone_size: -; v_call: TRBV10-3; j_call: TRBJ2-7
cdr3_aa: CSASLGPYSYEQYF; cdr3_nt: TGCAGTGCTAGTTTGGGGCCTTACTCCTACGAGCAGTACTTC; d_call: -; clone_size: -; v_call: TRBV20-1; j_call: TRBJ2-7
cdr3_aa: CASSPWGQMNTEAFF; cdr3_nt: TGTGCCAGCAGCCCATGGGGACAGATGAACACTGAAGCTTTCTTT; d_call: TRBD1; clone_size: -; v_call: TRBV7-9; j_call: TRBJ1-1
cdr3_aa: CASSAAGGVYEQYF; cdr3_nt: TGTGCCAGCAGCGCGGCGGGAGGGGTCTACGAGCAGTACTTC; d_call: TRBD2; clone_size: -; v_call: TRBV9; j_call: TRBJ2-7
cdr3_aa: CASSWGPAGGPGELFF; cdr3_nt: TGTGCCAGCAGCTGGGGCCCAGCGGGGGGCCCCGGGGAGCTGTTTTTT; d_call: TRBD2; clone_size: -; v_call: TRBV11-2; j_call: TRBJ2-2
cdr3_aa: CASSTTGFEAFF; cdr3_nt: TGTGCCAGCAGCACTACAGGGTTTGAAGCTTTCTTT; d_call: -; clone_size: -; v_call: TRBV5-4; j_call: TRBJ1-1
cdr3_aa: CASSLRADNSPLHF; cdr3_nt: TGTGCCAGCAGCTTGAGGGCAGATAATTCACCCCTCCACTTT; d_call: -; clone_size: -; v_call: TRBV7-8; j_call: TRBJ1-6
cdr3_aa: CASSRSLQGSRNQPQHF; cdr3_nt: TGTGCCAGCAGCCGATCCCTCCAGGGGTCCCGCAATCAGCCCCAGCATTTT; d_call: -; clone_size: -; v_call: TRBV7-9; j_call: TRBJ1-5
cdr3_aa: CASSQTGILYGYTF; cdr3_nt: TGTGCCAGCAGCCAGACAGGGATCCTCTATGGCTACACCTTC; d_call: TRBD1; clone_size: -; v_call: TRBV27; j_call: TRBJ1-2
cdr3_aa: CASSLGEADTQYF; cdr3_nt: TGTGCCAGCAGCTTAGGGGAGGCAGATACGCAGTATTTT; d_call: -; clone_size: once; v_call: TRBV7-9; j_call: TRBJ2-3
cdr3_aa: CASSPEQGTEAFF; cdr3_nt: TGCGCCAGCAGCCCAGAACAGGGGACTGAAGCTTTCTTT; d_call: TRBD1; clone_size: -; v_call: TRBV5-1; j_call: TRBJ1-1